This T cell receptor (beta chain) was obtained from a study of cytomegalovirus exposure and HLA in healthy donors. General study results and limits: A list of 150 to 200 TCR beta chains associated with cytomegalovirus was given. An Asian-associated ancestry cluster reportedly showed fewer N-insertions than the roughly 670-donor mean in a later analysis. Researchers reported in a later analysis that common viral pathogens appeared linked to several top clusters.

The study ran its PCR with 60 Vbeta and 13 Jbeta primers. Repertoires were generated with immunoSEQ multiplex PCR, while TCRdb's copy carries only in-frame clones and drops some. The sample holds about 200,000 clones, approximately 70% seen once. The germline V and J ends were trimmed by 4 bases and 3 bases, with 3 bases remaining between them. CDR1 and CDR2 from the germline V gene are SGHTA and FQGTGA. The CDR3 loop spans 12 amino acids. A note on this clone: Antigen specificity is unknown. The same CDR3 arises from other DNA sequences in this sample as well.

The sequence derives from a man in his forties in good health and CMV-seropositive. The source material was PBMCs. The chain uses TRBV7-3 and TRBJ2-2; the D is unclear. The CDR3 reads CASSSYTGELFF. CDR3 nucleotides: TGTGCCAGCAGCTCTTACACCGGGGAGCTGTTTTTT.